A single sample is the source of the 20 T cell receptor beta chains below, sequenced in a study of beta chain bispecific antibodies for T cell cancers. Regarding the study as a whole: Most targeted TRBV signal came from the leukemia cell line cells, not normal T cells.

Antigens of these TCRs are unknown. Expansion lasted approximately three days, with either anti-CD3 antibody OKT3 or CD3/CD28 beads. One entry per CDR3 protein results from TCRdb running MiXCR on the 5' RACE reads. The sample contains approximately 15,000 distinct CDR3 sequences, 2.1% of which appear only once. Input material: healthy donor T cells cultured with leukemia cells. Receptor source: a human donor in good health. Some clones in this sample may be carry-over from other donors' samples.

This clonotype was counted at least ten times. V and J are TRBV19 and TRBJ2-5; perhaps TRBD2 as D (6 bases). CDR3 length equals 15 residues. V lost 4 bases, J lost 5 bases, and 17 bases lay in between. Germline CDR1 LNHDA, CDR2 SQIVND (reference sequence). CDR3 region: CASSTTAGIAETQYF. CDR3 bases: TGTGCCAGTAGTACCACGGCGGGAATAGCTGAGACCCAGTACTTC.

This clonotype was observed at least ten times. This chain connects TRBV28 to TRBJ2-7; 7 bases fit TRBD2. This CDR3 is 13 amino acids long. V lost 8 bases, J lost 3 bases, and 7 bases stayed unmatched. Germline CDR1 MDHEN, CDR2 SYDVKM. CDR3 residues: CASGGGFNYEQYF. CDR3 sequence (DNA): TGTGCCAGCGGGGGAGGGTTTAACTACGAGCAGTACTTC.

This clonotype was detected many times. V is TRBV19 and J is TRBJ2-7; perhaps TRBD2 as D (5 bases). The V end was cut by 6 bases, the J end by 0 bases, with 15 bases between. CDR1 and CDR2 from the germline V gene are LNHDA and SQIVND (reference sequence). The CDR3 extends over 15 amino acids. The CDR3 region is CASSYSTGSSYEQYF. The CDR3 region has the DNA TGTGCCAGTAGCTATAGCACGGGGAGCTCCTACGAGCAGTACTTC. Full variable domain (missing parts from reference TRBV19 and TRBJ2-7): DGGITQSPKYLFRKEGQNVTLSCEQNLNHDAMYWYRQDPGQGLRLIYYSQIVNDFQKGDIAEGYSVSREKKESFPLTVTSAQKNPTAFYLCASSYSTGSSYEQYFGPGTRLTVT.

This clonotype was found many times. V usage is TRBV27 and J usage is TRBJ1-5; no firm D call. The CDR3 totals 12 residues. V dropped 6 bases and J dropped 9 bases, with 12 bases sitting between them. The germline gives CDR1 MNHEY, CDR2 SMNVEV (reference sequence). The CDR3 sequence is CASSTPNGPQHF. As DNA, the CDR3 is TGTGCCAGCAGCACCCCAAACGGGCCCCAGCATTTT.

This clonotype was detected ten times or more. The chain combines TRBV2 with TRBJ1-5; D ambiguous. This CDR3 is built from 13 residues. Germline V gene data show CDR1 as SNHLY and CDR2 as FYNNEI. Trimming cost V 2 bases and J 6 bases, with 8 bases left between them. CDR3 sequence: CASSERSSQPQHF. The CDR3 nucleotides read TGTGCCAGCAGTGAACGAAGTTCTCAGCCCCAGCATTTT.

The table lists this clonotype with many counts. The V call is TRBV5-1, the J call TRBJ2-3; maybe TRBD2 (5 bases). The V and J ends lost 0 bases and 2 bases respectively, with 7 bases between them. CDR3 length: 14 amino acids. Germline CDR1 is SGHRS and CDR2 is YFSETQ. The DNA of the CDR3 is TGCGCCAGCAGCTTGGGACTAAACACAGATACGCAGTATTTT. Its protein product is CASSLGLNTDTQYF.

Within the sample, this clonotype is medium-sized (0.01 to 0.1%). The rearrangement joins TRBV5-1 to TRBJ2-1, with TRBD2 matching 9 bases. V dropped 0 bases and J dropped 4; count of bases not matched to a gene: 2. The CDR3 contains 15 residues. From germline, CDR1 is SGHRS and CDR2 YFSETQ. Here the CDR3 DNA reads TGCGCCAGCAGCTTGGTTAGCGGGGGATACAATGAGCAGTTCTTC. It translates to CASSLVSGGYNEQFF.

In this sample, this clonotype turned up many times. J is TRBJ2-1 and V is TRBV5-1; 11 nucleotides align to TRBD2. The V gene end was trimmed by 3 bases and the J gene end by 4 bases; junction bases not matched to a gene: 9. This CDR3 has 17 residues. The germline V gene has CDR1 SGHRS and CDR2 YFSETQ. Written as DNA, the CDR3 is TGCGCCAGCAGCTCAGATGTTTTAGCGGGGGGGTACAATGAGCAGTTCTTC. It specifies CASSSDVLAGGYNEQFF.

This clonotype was observed many times. This sequence joins TRBV5-1 and TRBJ2-1; D is uncertain. Trimming took off 6 bases at V and 0 bases at J, with 13 bases between the two ends. Germline loops: CDR1 SGHRS, CDR2 YFSETQ. This CDR3 region has 15 residues. The CDR3 loop reads CASKSATTSYNEQFF. The CDR3 bases are TGCGCCAGCAAGTCGGCTACTACCTCCTACAATGAGCAGTTCTTC.

This clonotype rates as medium-sized. The chain uses TRBV20-1 and TRBJ2-7; no clear D. Germline lookup yields CDR1 DFQATT and CDR2 SNEGSKA (reference sequence). V was clipped by 1 base and J by 4 bases, with 8 bases between them. CDR3 size: 12 residues. CDR3 coding DNA: TGCAGTGCTAGAGTAGAAGGTTACGAGCAGTACTTC. It yields the protein CSARVEGYEQYF.

This clonotype has at least ten counts. The chain couples TRBV7-3 to TRBJ1-1; D is possibly TRBD1 (5 bases). The germline V gene encodes CDR1 SGHTA and CDR2 FQGTGA. The CDR3 extends over 15 amino acids. The V and J ends lost 5 bases and 3 bases respectively, with 16 bases between them. CDR3: CASSPAGGVDTEAFF. The CDR3 DNA reads as TGTGCCAGCAGCCCCGCCGGGGGGGTGGACACTGAAGCTTTCTTT.

The table lists this clonotype with many counts. The chain has TRBV6-1 and TRBJ1-6, with D perhaps TRBD1 (6 bases). CDR1 is MNHNS, CDR2 SASEGT, per germline. V lost 2 bases and J 7 bases, leaving 15 bases between the germline ends. The CDR3 runs 16 residues. CDR3 residues: CASSEFHRADNSPLHF. CDR3 DNA sequence: TGTGCCAGCAGTGAATTCCACAGGGCTGACAATTCACCCCTCCACTTT.

The rearrangement links TRBV1 to TRBJ2-3; whether TRBD1, the table's D call, matches the DNA was not checked. TRBV1 is given as a pseudogene. The CDR3 consists of 17 residues. Written as DNA, the CDR3 is TGCACCAGCAGCTTAATATCCCGGGATTTTTACACAGATACGCAGTATTTT. This codes for CTSSLISRDFYTDTQYF.

This clonotype was recorded at least ten times. The chain combines TRBV18 with TRBJ2-1, with D possibly being TRBD2 (5 bases). The germline V and J ends were trimmed by 2 bases and 3 bases, with 17 bases remaining between them. Germline CDR1 reads KGHSH; CDR2 reads LQKENI. The CDR3 is made up of 17 amino acids. DNA for the CDR3: TGTGCCAGCTCACCATTTTCTGGTCCACGGGGCTACAATGAGCAGTTCTTC. This codes for CASSPFSGPRGYNEQFF. Based on the CDR3 plus reference TRBV18 and TRBJ2-1, the full variable domain is NAGVMQNPRHLVRRRGQEARLRCSPMKGHSHVYWYRQLPEEGLKFMVYLQKENIIDESGMPKERFSAEFPKEGPSILRIQQVVRGDSAAYFCASSPFSGPRGYNEQFFGPGTRLTVL.

This clonotype was observed at least ten times. V is TRBV20-1 and J is TRBJ2-5; D uncertain. The CDR3 has 15 residues. Trimming removed 0 bases at V and 1 base at J, with 12 bases between. Germline values: CDR1 DFQATT, CDR2 SNEGSKA (reference sequence). As DNA, the CDR3 is TGCAGTGCTAGAGATGGATTAACGGTCCAAGAGACCCAGTACTTC. The encoded protein is CSARDGLTVQETQYF.

This clonotype has ten or more counts. This chain connects TRBV12-3 or TRBV12-4 to TRBJ2-7; the match to TRBD1 covers 8 bases. V trimming: 7 bases; J trimming: 5 bases; junction bases outside the gene matches: 10. CDR3 length: 14 residues. The CDR3 nucleotides read TGTGCCAGCACCCTCGCGGACAGGGACCACGAGCAGTACTTC. Amino acid sequence: CASTLADRDHEQYF.

This clonotype was counted at least ten times. The chain is built from TRBV7-3 and TRBJ2-7; no clear D. The CDR3 length is 12 residues. Germline V gene data show CDR1 as SGHTA and CDR2 as FQGTGA. V was shortened by 4 bases and J by 6 bases, with 10 bases between the two germline ends. This chain's CDR3 is CASSSGLGEQYF. In DNA, the CDR3 is TGTGCCAGCAGCTCCGGGTTGGGCGAGCAGTACTTC.

A note on this clonotype: This may arise from a read error, as a much more abundant clone is one base away. The V gene is TRBV6-5, the J gene TRBJ1-1; D ambiguous. There are 13 residues in the CDR3. The V gene's germline CDR1 is MNHEY and CDR2 SVGAGI. V lost 5 bases to trimming and J lost 1 base, with 8 bases between them. CDR3 coding DNA: TGTGCCAGCAGTCTCGGAGGGAACACTGAAGCTTTCTTT. Protein sequence: CASSLGGNTEAFF.

This clonotype was counted many times. This chain joins TRBV5-1 and TRBJ2-3; D unclear. Germline CDR1 SGHRS, CDR2 YFSETQ. The germline V and J ends were trimmed by 1 base and 0 bases, with 9 bases remaining between them. This CDR3 has 15 residues. The CDR3 loop reads CASSLMVSSTDTQYF. The CDR3 nucleotides read TGCGCCAGCAGCTTGATGGTGTCTAGCACAGATACGCAGTATTTT.

This clonotype was detected ten times or more. The rearrangement uses TRBV12-3 or TRBV12-4 and TRBJ2-3, with 10 positions matching TRBD1. V lost 6 bases to trimming and J lost 2 bases; unmatched junction nucleotides: 5. The CDR3 consists of 15 residues. CDR3 sequence (DNA): TGTGCCAGCAGCGCGACAGGGGGCAACACAGATACGCAGTATTTT. Its translation: CASSATGGNTDTQYF.